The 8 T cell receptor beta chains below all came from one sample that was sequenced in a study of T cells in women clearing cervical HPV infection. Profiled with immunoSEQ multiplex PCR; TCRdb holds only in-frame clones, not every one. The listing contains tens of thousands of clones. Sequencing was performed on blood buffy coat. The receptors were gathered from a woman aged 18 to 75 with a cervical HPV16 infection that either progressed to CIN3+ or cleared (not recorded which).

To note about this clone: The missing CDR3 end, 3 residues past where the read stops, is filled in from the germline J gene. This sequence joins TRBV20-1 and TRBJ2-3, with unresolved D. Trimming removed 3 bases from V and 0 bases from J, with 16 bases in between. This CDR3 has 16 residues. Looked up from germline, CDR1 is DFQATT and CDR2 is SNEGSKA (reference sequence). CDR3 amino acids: CSARSGGRPSTDTQYF. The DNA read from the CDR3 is TGCAGTGCTAGGTCCGGCGGCAGACCTAGCACAGATACG.

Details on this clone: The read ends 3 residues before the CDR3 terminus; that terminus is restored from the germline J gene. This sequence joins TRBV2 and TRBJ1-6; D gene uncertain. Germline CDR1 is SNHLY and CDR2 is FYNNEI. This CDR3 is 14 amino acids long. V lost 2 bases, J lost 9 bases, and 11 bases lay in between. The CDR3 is CASSEYGSSSPLHF. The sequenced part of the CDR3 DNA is TGTGCCAGCAGTGAATATGGCTCCAGTTCACCC.

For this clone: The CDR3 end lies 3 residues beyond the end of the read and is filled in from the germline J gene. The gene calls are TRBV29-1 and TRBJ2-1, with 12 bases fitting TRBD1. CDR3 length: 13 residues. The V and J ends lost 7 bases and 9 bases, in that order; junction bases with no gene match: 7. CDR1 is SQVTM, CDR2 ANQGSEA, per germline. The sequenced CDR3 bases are TGCAGCGCCCGGGACAGGGGGCGGGGTGAG. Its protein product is CSARDRGRGE. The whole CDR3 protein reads CSARDRGRGEQFF.

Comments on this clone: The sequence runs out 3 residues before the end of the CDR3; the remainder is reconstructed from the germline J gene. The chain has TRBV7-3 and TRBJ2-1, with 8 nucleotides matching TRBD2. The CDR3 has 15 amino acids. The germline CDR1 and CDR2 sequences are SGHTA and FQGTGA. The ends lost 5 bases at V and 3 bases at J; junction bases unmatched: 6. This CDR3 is CASSVGGTSYNEQFF. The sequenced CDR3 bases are TGTGCCAGCAGCGTCGGCGGGACTAGCTACAATGAG.

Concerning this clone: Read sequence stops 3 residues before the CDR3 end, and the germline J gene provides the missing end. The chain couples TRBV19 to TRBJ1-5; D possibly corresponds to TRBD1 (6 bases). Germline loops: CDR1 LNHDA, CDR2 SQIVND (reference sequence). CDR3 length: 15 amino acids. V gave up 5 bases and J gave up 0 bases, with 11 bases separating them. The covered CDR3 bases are TGTGCCAGTAGTTTAGGACAGTATAGCAATCAGCCC. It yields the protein CASSLGQYSNQP. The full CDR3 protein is CASSLGQYSNQPQHF.

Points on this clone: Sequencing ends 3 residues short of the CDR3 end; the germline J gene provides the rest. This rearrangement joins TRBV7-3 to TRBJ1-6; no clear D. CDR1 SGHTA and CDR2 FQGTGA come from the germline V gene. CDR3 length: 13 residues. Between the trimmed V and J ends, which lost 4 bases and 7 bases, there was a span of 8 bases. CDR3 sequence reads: CASSWAENSPLHF. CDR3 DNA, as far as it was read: TGTGCCAGCAGCTGGGCAGAGAATTCACCC.

CDR3 DNA, as far as it was read: TGTGCCAGCTCACCACGAGAAGGACAAACGAACTATGGT. Protein: CASSPREGQTNYG. The entire CDR3 protein reads CASSPREGQTNYGQYF. V and J are TRBV18 and TRBJ2-4, with D perhaps TRBD1 (5 bases). From the germline J gene comes the end of the CDR3, since the read stops 3 residues before it. This CDR3 is 16 amino acids long. CDR1 is KGHSH, CDR2 LQKENI, per germline.

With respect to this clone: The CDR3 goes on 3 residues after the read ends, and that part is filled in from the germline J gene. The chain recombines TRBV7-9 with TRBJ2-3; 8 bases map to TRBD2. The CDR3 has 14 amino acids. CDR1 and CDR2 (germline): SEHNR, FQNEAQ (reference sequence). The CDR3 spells CASSLGLVVETQYF. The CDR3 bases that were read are TGTGCCAGCAGCTTGGGACTAGTGGTAGAGACG.